The entry that follows covers one T cell receptor (beta chain) sequence. The antigen is undetermined. The record originates from a study of T cell repertoires in cytomegalovirus infection. Study-wide background: Both a matching HLA type and CMV infection were indicated by public TCR beta signatures.

This CDR3 contains 13 residues. CDR1 and CDR2 from the germline V gene are MNHNS and SASEGT. V was pared by 0 bases and J by 4 bases, with 6 bases between. TCRdb processed the reads anew with MiXCR; each CDR3 protein has one entry. The sample shows approximately 770,000 distinct CDR3 sequences, almost 30% of them seen only once. Study-wide points: Dominant in the ex vivo response were TCR beta clonotypes restricted by HLA-C and specific for CMV.

The clonotype was recovered from a human donor in good health (CMV status not recorded). Some clones in this sample may be carry-over from other donors' samples. This chain connects TRBV6-1 to TRBJ2-5, with a possible D match to TRBD1 (5 bases). The sequencing used cultured CD8+ T cells from PBMCs, collected from culture after CMV antigen stimulation. CDR3 nucleotide sequence: TGTGCCAGCAGTGAAGCCAGGGTAGAGACCCAGTACTTC. Its translation: CASSEARVETQYF.